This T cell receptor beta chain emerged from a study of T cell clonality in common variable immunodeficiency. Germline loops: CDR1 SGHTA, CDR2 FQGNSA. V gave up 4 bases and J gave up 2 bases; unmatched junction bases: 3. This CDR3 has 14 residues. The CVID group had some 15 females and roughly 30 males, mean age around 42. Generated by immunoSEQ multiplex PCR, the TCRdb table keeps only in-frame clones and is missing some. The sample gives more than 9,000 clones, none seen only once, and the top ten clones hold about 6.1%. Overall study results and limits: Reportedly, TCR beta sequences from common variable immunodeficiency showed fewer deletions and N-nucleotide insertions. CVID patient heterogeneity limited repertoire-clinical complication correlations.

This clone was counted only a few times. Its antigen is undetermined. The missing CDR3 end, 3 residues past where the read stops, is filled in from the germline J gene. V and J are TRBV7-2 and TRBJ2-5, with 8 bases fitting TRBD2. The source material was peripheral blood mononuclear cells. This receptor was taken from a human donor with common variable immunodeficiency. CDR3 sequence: CASSSGGAQETQYF. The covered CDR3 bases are TGTGCCAGCAGCTCCGGGGGGGCACAAGAGACC.